A selection of T cell receptor beta chains follows, all from one sample in a study of early T cells in non-severe SARS-CoV-2 infection. One entry per CDR3 protein, called by TCRdb with MiXCR from the 5' RACE reads. The sample shows about 69,000 distinct CDR3 sequences, approximately 12% of them seen only once. The sequencing input was whole blood. Receptors originate from an adult who was a healthcare worker with PCR-confirmed SARS-CoV-2 infection or an uninfected control (not recorded which). Each CDR3 is given with its conserved first and last residue. D genes are given only for firm matches. Not every row has a clone size; where given, it reads once, few, many or a size class.

-,TRBV7-8,TRBJ1-6,TRBD1,TGTGCCAGCAGCGCATCCGGGACAGAATATTCACCCCTCCACTTT,CASSASGTEYSPLHF
-,TRBV18,TRBJ2-2,-,TGTGCCAGCTCACCACCGAACACCGGGGAGCTGTTTTTT,CASSPPNTGELFF
many,TRBV6-5,TRBJ2-2,-,TGTGCCAGCAGTTACTCGACTCCGGGGTTAATCACCGGGGAGCTGTTTTTT,CASSYSTPGLITGELFF
many,TRBV4-2,TRBJ2-2,TRBD2,TGTGCCAGCAGCCAAGGTCGAGCGGGAAGCACCGGGGAGCTGTTTTTT,CASSQGRAGSTGELFF
many,TRBV7-2,TRBJ2-2,TRBD1,TGTGCCAGCAGCTCGGGACAGGGATACGGGGAGCTGTTTTTT,CASSSGQGYGELFF
many,TRBV29-1,TRBJ2-7,-,TGCAGCGTTGGTGGAAGCAGGGACTCCTACGAGCAGTACTTC,CSVGGSRDSYEQYF
-,TRBV28,TRBJ2-7,-,TGTGCCAGCAGTTCAATTGGCTACGAGCAGTACTTC,CASSSIGYEQYF
few,TRBV5-1,TRBJ1-2,TRBD1,TGCGCCAGCAGTACCGGACAGGAGCAGGGCTACACCTTC,CASSTGQEQGYTF
few,TRBV18,TRBJ2-5,-,TGTGCCAGCTCACCAATACAGGCGGGGGAGACCCAGTACTTC,CASSPIQAGETQYF
few,TRBV11-2,TRBJ2-1,-,TGTGCCAGCAGCAAAGAGGGGCTAGGGGCGGTTGAGCAGTTCTTC,CASSKEGLGAVEQFF
many,TRBV18,TRBJ2-5,TRBD2,TGTGCCAGCTCACCACCGGGACTAGCGGGGGCCCAAGAGACCCGGTACTTC,CASSPPGLAGAQETRYF
-,TRBV29-1,TRBJ2-7,TRBD1,TGCAGCGCCCGACAGGGGGCGGGCGAGCAGTACTTC,CSARQGAGEQYF
-,TRBV7-3,TRBJ2-1,TRBD2,TGTGCCAGCAGCTCCTCCGTGGCCGGGGGGGCCCGGGATGAGCAGTTCTTC,CASSSSVAGGARDEQFF
-,TRBV7-8,TRBJ1-2,-,TGTGCCAGCAGCTTAGACCCAACAGAATTCGACGAAGGCTACACCTTC,CASSLDPTEFDEGYTF
-,TRBV5-5,TRBJ1-2,-,TGTGCCAGCAGCTTGCAGGGTGACTATGGCTACACCTTC,CASSLQGDYGYTF
many,TRBV29-1,TRBJ2-7,TRBD1,TGCAGCGTCGTGGACAGGTCCTACGAGCAGTACTTC,CSVVDRSYEQYF
many,TRBV12-3/TRBV12-4,TRBJ2-1,TRBD2,TGTGCCAGCAGTTTATATGTAGGGACTAGCGGATACAATGAGCAGTTCTTC,CASSLYVGTSGYNEQFF
-,TRBV18,TRBJ1-3,-,TGTGCCAGCTCACCCCTCCCGGGCACGAACGCGAGACACTCTGGAAACACCATATATTTT,CASSPLPGTNARHSGNTIYF
-,TRBV7-2,TRBJ1-5,TRBD1,TGTGCCAGCAGCTTAGTTGGGACAGGGCTGAATCAGCCCCAGCATTTT,CASSLVGTGLNQPQHF
-,TRBV10-3,TRBJ2-7,-,TGTGCCACCGGTCCCTCCTACGAGCAGTACTTC,CATGPSYEQYF
many,TRBV3-1,TRBJ1-5,-,TGTGCCAGCAGCCCTATACCAGACATTGGTCAGCCCCAGCATTTT,CASSPIPDIGQPQHF
many,TRBV5-1,TRBJ2-1,TRBD2,TGCGCCAGCAGCTCCTCGGTAGCGGGGGCCTACAATGAGCAGTTCTTC,CASSSSVAGAYNEQFF
-,TRBV27,TRBJ2-7,-,TGTGCCAGCAGTCTTCTTGGGGGCTCTCCCTACGAGCAGTACTTC,CASSLLGGSPYEQYF
-,TRBV7-2,TRBJ2-3,-,TGTGCCAGCAGCTTATTTACAACAGATACGCAGTATTTT,CASSLFTTDTQYF
-,TRBV10-3,TRBJ2-3,-,TGTGCCATCGCTCGGGGGGATACGCAGTATTTT,CAIARGDTQYF
-,TRBV7-2,TRBJ2-1,TRBD2,TGTGCCAGCAGCTTCTTGGCTGCGGGAGCTTACAATGAGCAGTTCTTC,CASSFLAAGAYNEQFF
many,TRBV4-2,TRBJ2-6,-,TGTGCCAGCAGCCAAGGGGGGCGGGATGGGGCCAACGTCCTGACTTTC,CASSQGGRDGANVLTF
few,TRBV11-3,TRBJ2-1,-,TGTGCCAGCAGCTTAGCAGGGAGCTCGAATCTCAATGAGCAGTTCTTC,CASSLAGSSNLNEQFF
-,TRBV18,TRBJ2-1,TRBD2,TGTGCCAGCTCACCACCGCAACTAGCGGGCCGCTACAATGAGCAGTTCTTC,CASSPPQLAGRYNEQFF
-,TRBV5-6,TRBJ2-7,TRBD2,TGTGCCAGCAGCGCCACTAGCGGATCCTCCTACGAGCAGTACTTC,CASSATSGSSYEQYF
few,TRBV9,TRBJ1-2,-,TGTGCCAGCAGCCAGGGACTTCTCTATGGCTACACCTTC,CASSQGLLYGYTF
few,TRBV7-3,TRBJ1-2,TRBD1,TGTGCCAGCAGCCAATCAGGGGGATCAGGCCGTGGCTACACCTTC,CASSQSGGSGRGYTF
many,TRBV7-9,TRBJ2-7,-,TGTGCCAGCAGCCGGATTTGGGGTCGGGACGAGCAGTACTTC,CASSRIWGRDEQYF
-,TRBV10-3,TRBJ1-4,-,TGTGCCATCAGTGAGTCCGGGGCGACTGAAAAACTGTTTTTT,CAISESGATEKLFF
many,TRBV12-5,TRBJ2-3,TRBD2,TGTGCTAGTGGTTTGCCACCGGTGATAGCGGGAGCCTCAGATACGCAGTATTTT,CASGLPPVIAGASDTQYF
-,TRBV29-1,TRBJ1-4,-,TGCAGCGTCCGGGCCCTGGGTGAAAAACTGTTTTTT,CSVRALGEKLFF
few,TRBV5-5,TRBJ1-1,-,TGTGCCAGCAGCGCAGACTGGGGTTGGACTGAAGCTTTCTTT,CASSADWGWTEAFF
-,TRBV6-1,TRBJ2-5,-,TGTGCCACCACAGGGCACCAAGAGACCCAGTACTTC,CATTGHQETQYF
few,TRBV7-2,TRBJ2-7,-,TGTGCCAGCAGCTTAGGTCCGGGAAACTACGAGCAGTACTTC,CASSLGPGNYEQYF
-,TRBV6-2/TRBV6-3,TRBJ2-1,TRBD2,TGTGCCAGCAGAGTACTAGCGAACACCTACAATGAGCAGTTCTTC,CASRVLANTYNEQFF
many,TRBV30,TRBJ2-1,TRBD1,TGTGCCTGGAACATGGGGACAGCGTCGGATGAGCAGTTCTTC,CAWNMGTASDEQFF
many,TRBV7-3,TRBJ1-1,-,TGTGCCAGCAGCTTAATTTCAGGGAACACTGAAGCTTTCTTT,CASSLISGNTEAFF
many,TRBV11-2,TRBJ2-4,TRBD2,TGTGCCAGCAGCTCAGGACTAGCAACTCCCAAAAACATTCAGTACTTC,CASSSGLATPKNIQYF
many,TRBV7-6,TRBJ2-5,-,TGTGCCAGCAGCTACATGTACCAAGAGACCCAGTACTTC,CASSYMYQETQYF
-,TRBV6-5,TRBJ2-3,TRBD2,TGTGCCAGCAGTTACGCGGGGGGGAGCACAGATACGCAGTATTTT,CASSYAGGSTDTQYF
-,TRBV7-9,TRBJ1-1,-,TGTGCCGCGGGGACGTTGAACACTGAAGCTTTCTTT,CAAGTLNTEAFF
few,TRBV10-3,TRBJ1-6,-,TGTGCCATACAGGGTTTACCGAATTCACCCCTCCACTTT,CAIQGLPNSPLHF
many,TRBV29-1,TRBJ2-5,-,TGCAGCGTTGAAGTCCTAGGGGGGCAAGAGACCCAGTACTTC,CSVEVLGGQETQYF